Listed here is a single T cell receptor beta chain. What it binds is unknown. CDR1 SGHVS and CDR2 FQNEAQ come from the germline V gene. CDR3 length: 16 residues. V shed 5 bases and J shed 5 bases, with 19 bases lying between them. A single record per CDR3 protein comes from TCRdb applying MiXCR to the 5' RACE reads. In the table there are some 320,000 distinct CDR3 sequences, about 9.5% of which are singletons. This sample was taken from a study of T cells after yellow fever vaccination. Study findings and constraints: High-abundance clonotypes from the bulk population could contaminate FACS-sorted repertoires.

The specimen was PBMCs, collected on the day of the first yellow fever vaccination. The source of this sequence is a man aged 18 to 35 who received the YFV17D yellow fever vaccine. The rearrangement uses TRBV7-8 and TRBJ2-1; D gene uncertain. Written as DNA, the CDR3 is TGTGCCAGCAGCATATTTAGGGTAGGTCAGAACAATGAGCAGTTCTTC. Translated, it gives CASSIFRVGQNNEQFF.